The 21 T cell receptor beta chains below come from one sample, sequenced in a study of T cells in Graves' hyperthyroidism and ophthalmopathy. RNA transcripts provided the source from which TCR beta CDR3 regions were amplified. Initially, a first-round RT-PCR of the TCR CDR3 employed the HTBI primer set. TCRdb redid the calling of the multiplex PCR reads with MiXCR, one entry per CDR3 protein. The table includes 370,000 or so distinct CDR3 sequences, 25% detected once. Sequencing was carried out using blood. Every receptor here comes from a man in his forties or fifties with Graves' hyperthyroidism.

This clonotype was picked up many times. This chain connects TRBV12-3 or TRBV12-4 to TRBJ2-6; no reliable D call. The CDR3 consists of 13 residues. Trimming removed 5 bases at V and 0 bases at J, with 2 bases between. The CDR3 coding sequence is TGTGCCAGCAGTGACTCTGGGGCCAACGTCCTGACTTTC. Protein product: CASSDSGANVLTF.

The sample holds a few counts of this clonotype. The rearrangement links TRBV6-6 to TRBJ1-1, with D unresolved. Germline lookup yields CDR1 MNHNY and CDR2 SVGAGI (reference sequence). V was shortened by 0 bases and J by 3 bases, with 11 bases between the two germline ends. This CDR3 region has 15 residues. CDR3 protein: CASSYSVGKDTEAFF. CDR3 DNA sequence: TGTGCCAGCAGTTACTCAGTAGGAAAGGACACTGAAGCTTTCTTT.

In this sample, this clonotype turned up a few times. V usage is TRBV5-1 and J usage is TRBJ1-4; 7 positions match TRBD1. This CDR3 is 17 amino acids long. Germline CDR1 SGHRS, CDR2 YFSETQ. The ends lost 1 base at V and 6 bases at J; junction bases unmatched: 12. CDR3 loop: CASSLMTGQPGDEKLFF. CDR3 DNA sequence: TGCGCCAGCAGCTTGATGACGGGACAGCCGGGGGATGAAAAACTGTTTTTT.

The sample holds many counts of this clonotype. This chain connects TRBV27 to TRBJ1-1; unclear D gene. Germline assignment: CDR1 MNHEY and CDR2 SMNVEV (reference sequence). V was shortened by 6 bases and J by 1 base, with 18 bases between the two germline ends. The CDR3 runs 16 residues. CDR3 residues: CASRSGVTRGNTEAFF. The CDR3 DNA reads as TGTGCCAGCAGATCGGGAGTAACACGGGGGAACACTGAAGCTTTCTTT.

The chain's CDR3 is CASQQGWVTEAFF. CDR3 nucleotides: TGTGCCAGCCAACAGGGGTGGGTCACTGAAGCTTTCTTT. The chain recombines TRBV27 with TRBJ1-1, with 7 bases fitting TRBD1. CDR1 is MNHEY and CDR2 is SMNVEV in the germline V gene (reference sequence). V shed 8 bases, J shed 4 bases, and the junction held 7 bases outside the gene matches. The CDR3 contains 13 residues.

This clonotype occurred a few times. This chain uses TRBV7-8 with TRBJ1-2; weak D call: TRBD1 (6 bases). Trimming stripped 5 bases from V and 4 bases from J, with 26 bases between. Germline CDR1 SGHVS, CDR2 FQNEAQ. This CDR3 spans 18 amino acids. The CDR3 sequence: CASSNPNPRGGRGYGYTF. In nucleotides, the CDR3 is TGTGCCAGCAGCAACCCCAACCCGAGGGGGGGACGAGGCTATGGCTACACCTTC.

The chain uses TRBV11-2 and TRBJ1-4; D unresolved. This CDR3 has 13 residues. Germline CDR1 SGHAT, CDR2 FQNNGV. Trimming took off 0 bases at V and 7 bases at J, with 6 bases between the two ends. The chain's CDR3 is CASSLDRSEKLFF. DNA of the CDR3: TGTGCCAGCAGCTTAGATCGGAGTGAAAAACTGTTTTTT.

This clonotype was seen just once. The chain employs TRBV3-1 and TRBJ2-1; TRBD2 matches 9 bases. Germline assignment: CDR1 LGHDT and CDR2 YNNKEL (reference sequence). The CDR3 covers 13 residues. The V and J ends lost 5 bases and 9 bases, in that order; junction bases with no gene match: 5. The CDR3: CASSWTSAGEQFF. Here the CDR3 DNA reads TGTGCCAGCAGCTGGACTAGCGCGGGTGAGCAGTTCTTC.

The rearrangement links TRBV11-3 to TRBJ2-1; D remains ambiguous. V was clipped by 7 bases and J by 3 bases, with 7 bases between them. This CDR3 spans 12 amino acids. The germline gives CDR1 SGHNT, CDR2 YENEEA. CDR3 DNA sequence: TGTGCCAGCACCATGAACTACAATGAGCAGTTCTTC. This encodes CASTMNYNEQFF.

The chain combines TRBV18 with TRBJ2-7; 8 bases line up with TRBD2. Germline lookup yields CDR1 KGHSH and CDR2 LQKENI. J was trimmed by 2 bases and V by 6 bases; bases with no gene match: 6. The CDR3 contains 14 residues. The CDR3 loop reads CASSAREGAYEQYF. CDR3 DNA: TGTGCCAGCTCCGCCCGGGAGGGGGCCTACGAGCAGTACTTC.

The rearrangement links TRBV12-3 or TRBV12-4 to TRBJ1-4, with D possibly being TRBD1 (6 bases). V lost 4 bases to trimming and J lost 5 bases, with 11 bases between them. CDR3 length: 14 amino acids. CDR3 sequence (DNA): TGTGCCAGCAGTTGGACAGCTCAGAATGAAAAACTGTTTTTT. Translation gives CASSWTAQNEKLFF.

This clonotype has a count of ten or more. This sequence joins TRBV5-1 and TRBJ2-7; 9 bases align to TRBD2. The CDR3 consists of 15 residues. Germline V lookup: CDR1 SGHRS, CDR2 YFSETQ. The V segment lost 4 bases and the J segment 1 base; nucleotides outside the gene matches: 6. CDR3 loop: CASSTSGRSSYEQYF. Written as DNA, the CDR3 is TGCGCCAGCAGCACAAGCGGGAGGAGTTCCTACGAGCAGTACTTC.

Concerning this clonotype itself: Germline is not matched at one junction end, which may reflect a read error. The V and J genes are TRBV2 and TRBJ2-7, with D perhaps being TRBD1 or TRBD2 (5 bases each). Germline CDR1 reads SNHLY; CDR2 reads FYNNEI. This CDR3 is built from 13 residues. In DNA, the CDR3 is TGTGCCAGCAACCGGGACGGTAGCGAAGAGCGGTACTTC. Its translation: CASNRDGSEERYF.

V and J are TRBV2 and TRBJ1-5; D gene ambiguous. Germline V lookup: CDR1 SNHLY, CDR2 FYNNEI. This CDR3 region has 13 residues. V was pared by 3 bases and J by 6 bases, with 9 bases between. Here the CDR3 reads CASSDGPSQPQHF. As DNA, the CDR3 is TGTGCCAGCAGTGACGGACCCTCTCAGCCCCAGCATTTT.

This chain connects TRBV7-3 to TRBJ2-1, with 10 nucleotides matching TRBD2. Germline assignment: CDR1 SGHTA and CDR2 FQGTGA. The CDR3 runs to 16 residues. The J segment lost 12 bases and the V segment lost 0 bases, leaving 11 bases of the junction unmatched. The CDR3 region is CASSLTFTSGIGGQFF. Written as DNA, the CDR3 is TGTGCCAGCAGCTTAACGTTTACTAGCGGGATTGGAGGGCAGTTCTTC.

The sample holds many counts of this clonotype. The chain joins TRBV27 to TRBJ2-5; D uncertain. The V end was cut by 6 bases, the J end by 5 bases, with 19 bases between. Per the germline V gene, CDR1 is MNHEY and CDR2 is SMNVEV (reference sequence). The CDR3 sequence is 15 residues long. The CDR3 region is CASSRHLLARETQYF. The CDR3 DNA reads TGTGCCAGCAGCCGACACTTACTGGCTAGGGAGACCCAGTACTTC.

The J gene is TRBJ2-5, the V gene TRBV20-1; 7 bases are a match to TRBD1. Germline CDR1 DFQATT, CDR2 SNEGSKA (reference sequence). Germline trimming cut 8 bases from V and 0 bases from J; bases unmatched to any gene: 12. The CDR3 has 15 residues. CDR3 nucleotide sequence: TGCAGTTGCCAGGGGGACGACCTGTACCAAGAGACCCAGTACTTC. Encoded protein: CSCQGDDLYQETQYF.

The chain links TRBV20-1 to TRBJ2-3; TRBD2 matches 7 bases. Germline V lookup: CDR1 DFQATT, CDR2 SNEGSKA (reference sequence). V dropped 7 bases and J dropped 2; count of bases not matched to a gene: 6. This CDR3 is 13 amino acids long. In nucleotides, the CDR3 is TGCAGTGGCAGCGGGGTATCCACAGATACGCAGTATTTT. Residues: CSGSGVSTDTQYF.

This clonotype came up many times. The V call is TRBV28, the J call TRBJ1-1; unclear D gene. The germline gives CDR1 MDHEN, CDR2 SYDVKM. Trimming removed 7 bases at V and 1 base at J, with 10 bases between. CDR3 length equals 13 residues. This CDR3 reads CASILRPNTEAFF. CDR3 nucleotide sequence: TGTGCCAGCATCCTCCGACCGAACACTGAAGCTTTCTTT.

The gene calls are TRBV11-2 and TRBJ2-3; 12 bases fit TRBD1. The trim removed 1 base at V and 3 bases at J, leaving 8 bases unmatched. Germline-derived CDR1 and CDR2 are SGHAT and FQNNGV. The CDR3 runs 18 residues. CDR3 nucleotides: TGTGCCAGCAGCTTAGTAGGGACAGGGGGCTTCCGGACAGATACGCAGTATTTT. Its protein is CASSLVGTGGFRTDTQYF.

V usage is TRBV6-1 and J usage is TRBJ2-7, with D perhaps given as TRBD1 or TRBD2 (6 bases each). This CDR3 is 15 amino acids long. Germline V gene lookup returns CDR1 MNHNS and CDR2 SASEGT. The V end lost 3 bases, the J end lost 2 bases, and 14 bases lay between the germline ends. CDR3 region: CASSEGRGGPYEQYF. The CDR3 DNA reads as TGTGCCAGCAGTGAGGGCAGGGGAGGCCCCTACGAGCAGTACTTC.